This record covers a single T cell receptor (beta chain). The CDR3 consists of 17 residues. From germline, CDR1 is MDHEN and CDR2 SYDVKM. V lost 2 bases and J lost 2; bases outside the gene matches: 11. The sample originates from a study of blood T cell repertoires in COVID-19. The table came from immunoSEQ multiplex PCR; TCRdb's copy has only in-frame clones and leaves some out. The data contain 60,000 to 70,000 clones, approximately 88% of them singletons. Material for sequencing was peripheral blood. The TCR originated in a woman aged 55-75 years with acute or convalescent COVID-19. The chain recombines TRBV28 with TRBJ2-5; 7 positions agree with TRBD1. CDR3 in amino acids: CASSLGGQFGIQETQYF. The CDR3, as DNA: TGTGCCAGCAGTTTAGGGGGACAGTTCGGGATACAAGAGACCCAGTACTTC.